This T cell receptor (beta chain) was documented in a study of a mutant IDH1 vaccine in newly diagnosed glioma. Across the study: The first vaccination came 4-6 weeks after radiotherapy alone, or with temozolomide cycles. Averaging roughly 40 years of age, treated patients were approximately 62% male and approximately 40% female.

Findings and caveats of the study: The occurrence of vaccine-induced immune responses was seen in 90% to 95% of patients.

Noted time point: week 23, last vaccination. Vaccination used 300 ug of mutant IDH1 20-mer peptide per dose, with topical imiquimod. A remark on this clone: What it binds is not known.

Between the trimmed V and J ends, which lost 6 bases and 7 bases, there was a span of 13 bases. The germline V gene encodes CDR1 LGHNT and CDR2 FRNRAP. The CDR3 length is 13 residues. Libraries were prepared by immunoSEQ multiplex PCR; TCRdb keeps only in-frame clonotypes and omits some of them. The sample has around 40,000 clones, 84% seen once; the top ten hold over 2%. The specimen comprised PBMCs, sampled from a glioma patient whose treatment included an IDH1 peptide vaccine. This receptor was obtained from a young woman with glioma. Some clones in this sample may be carry-over from other donors' samples. The chain employs TRBV12-5 and TRBJ2-1, with D tentatively TRBD1 (7 bases). The CDR3 region has the DNA TGTGCTAGTGGCCTCAGGGGGGAAAATGAGCAGTTCTTC. It specifies CASGLRGENEQFF.